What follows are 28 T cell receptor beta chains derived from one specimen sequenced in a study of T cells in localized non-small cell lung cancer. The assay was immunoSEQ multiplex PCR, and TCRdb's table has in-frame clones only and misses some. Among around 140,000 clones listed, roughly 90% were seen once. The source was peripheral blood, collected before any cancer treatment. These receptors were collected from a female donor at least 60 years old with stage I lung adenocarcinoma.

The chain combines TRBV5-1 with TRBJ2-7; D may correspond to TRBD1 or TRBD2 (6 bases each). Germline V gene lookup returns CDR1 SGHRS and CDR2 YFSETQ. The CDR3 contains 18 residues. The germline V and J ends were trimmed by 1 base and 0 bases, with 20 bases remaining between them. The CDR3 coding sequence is TGCGCCAGCAGCTTGCATCTTATGGGGGGCCGAAGCTCCTACGAGCAGTACTTC. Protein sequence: CASSLHLMGGRSSYEQYF.

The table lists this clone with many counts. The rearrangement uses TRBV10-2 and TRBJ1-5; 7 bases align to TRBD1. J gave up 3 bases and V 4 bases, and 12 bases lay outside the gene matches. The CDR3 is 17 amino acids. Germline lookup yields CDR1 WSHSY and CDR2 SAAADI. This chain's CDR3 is CASSGSVGGQINQPQHF. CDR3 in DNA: TGCGCCAGCAGTGGTTCGGTAGGGGGACAGATCAATCAGCCCCAGCATTTT.

The CDR3 coding sequence is TGTGCCAGCAGCGTCTACTCAGGCGCAGATACGCAGTATTTT. Its protein is CASSVYSGADTQYF. The chain has TRBV9 and TRBJ2-3; D gene ambiguous. In germline, CDR1 is SGDLS, CDR2 YYNGEE. Trimming cost V 2 bases and J 4 bases, with 11 bases left between them. CDR3 length: 14 amino acids. The full variable domain, rest sourced from reference TRBV9 and TRBJ2-3, is DSGVTQTPKHLITATGQRVTLRCSPRSGDLSVYWYQQSLDQGLQFLIQYYNGEERAKGNILERFSAQQFPDLHSELNLSSLELGDSALYFCASSVYSGADTQYFGPGTRLTVL.

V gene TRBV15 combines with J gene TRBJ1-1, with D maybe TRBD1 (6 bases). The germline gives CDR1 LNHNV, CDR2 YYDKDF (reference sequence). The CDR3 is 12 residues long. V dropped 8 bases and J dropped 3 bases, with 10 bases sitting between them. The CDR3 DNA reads TGTGCCACCGCTAGGACAGACACTGAAGCTTTCTTT. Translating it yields CATARTDTEAFF. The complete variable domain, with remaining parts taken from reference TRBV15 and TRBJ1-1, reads DAMVIQNPRYQVTQFGKPVTLSCSQTLNHNVMYWYQQKSSQAPKLLFHYYDKDFNNEADTPDNFQSRRPNTSFCFLDIRSPGLGDTAMYLCATARTDTEAFFGQGTRLTVV.

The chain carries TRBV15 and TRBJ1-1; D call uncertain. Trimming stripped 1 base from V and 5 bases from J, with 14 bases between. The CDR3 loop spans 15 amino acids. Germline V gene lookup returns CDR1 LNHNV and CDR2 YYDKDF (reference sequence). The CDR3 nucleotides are TGTGCCACCAGCAGAGCTCAGGAATTGGAGACTGAAGCTTTCTTT. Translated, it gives CATSRAQELETEAFF.

In nucleotides, the CDR3 is TGCGCCAGCAGCTCCACCGGGACAGGGGGGATCACAGATACGCAGTATTTT. Translation: CASSSTGTGGITDTQYF. This chain links TRBV5-1 with TRBJ2-3; 11 nucleotides match TRBD1. Losses at the gene ends were 3 bases for V and 2 bases for J; bases not matched to a gene: 8. Germline V gene sequence: CDR1 SGHRS, CDR2 YFSETQ. The CDR3 runs to 17 residues.

The CDR3 coding sequence is TGTGCCAGCAGCTTATGGGGAAATGGCTACACCTTC. It encodes CASSLWGNGYTF. This sequence joins TRBV7-2 and TRBJ1-2, with no clear D. This CDR3 has 12 amino acids. CDR1 is SGHTA and CDR2 is FQGNSA in the germline V gene. V gave up 2 bases and J gave up 6 bases, with 7 bases separating them.

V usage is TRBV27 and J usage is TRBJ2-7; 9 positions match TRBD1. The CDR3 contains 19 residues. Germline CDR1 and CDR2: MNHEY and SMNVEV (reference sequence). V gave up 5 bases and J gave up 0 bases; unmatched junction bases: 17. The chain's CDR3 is CASSLQPGQGTALSYEQYF. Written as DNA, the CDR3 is TGTGCCAGCAGTCTACAACCGGGACAGGGAACCGCCCTCTCCTACGAGCAGTACTTC.

The CDR3 protein is CASSPRDRVRTEAFF. The CDR3 region has the DNA TGTGCCAGTAGTCCGAGGGACAGGGTGAGGACTGAAGCTTTCTTT. This rearrangement joins TRBV19 to TRBJ1-1, with 9 bases that match TRBD1. The V gene end was trimmed by 5 bases and the J gene end by 5 bases; junction bases not matched to a gene: 9. The germline V gene has CDR1 LNHDA and CDR2 SQIVND (reference sequence). The CDR3 contains 15 residues.

The CDR3 bases are TGTGCCAGCAGCGCCCCCGGTTTCCTCAATGAGCAGTTCTTC. The encoded protein is CASSAPGFLNEQFF. The chain couples TRBV9 to TRBJ2-1, with D uncertain. Germline V gene data show CDR1 as SGDLS and CDR2 as YYNGEE. The V end lost 3 bases, the J end lost 6 bases, and 13 bases lay between the germline ends. The CDR3 consists of 14 residues. Using reference TRBV9 and TRBJ2-1 for the parts outside the CDR3, the full variable domain is DSGVTQTPKHLITATGQRVTLRCSPRSGDLSVYWYQQSLDQGLQFLIQYYNGEERAKGNILERFSAQQFPDLHSELNLSSLELGDSALYFCASSAPGFLNEQFFGPGTRLTVL.

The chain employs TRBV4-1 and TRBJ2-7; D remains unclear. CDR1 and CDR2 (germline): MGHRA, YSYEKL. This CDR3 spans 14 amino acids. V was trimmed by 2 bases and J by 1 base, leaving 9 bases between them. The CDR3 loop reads CASSQPTLSYEQYF. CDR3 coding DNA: TGCGCCAGCAGCCAACCGACACTTTCCTACGAGCAGTACTTC.

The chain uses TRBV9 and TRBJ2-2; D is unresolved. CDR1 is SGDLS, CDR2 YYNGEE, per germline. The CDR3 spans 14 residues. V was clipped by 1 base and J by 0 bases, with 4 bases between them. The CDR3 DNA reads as TGTGCCAGCAGCGTATTTTCGAACACCGGGGAGCTGTTTTTT. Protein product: CASSVFSNTGELFF.

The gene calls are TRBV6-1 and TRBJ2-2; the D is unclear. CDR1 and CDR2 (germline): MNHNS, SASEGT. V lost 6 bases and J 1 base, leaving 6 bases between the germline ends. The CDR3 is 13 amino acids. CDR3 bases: TGTGCCAGCAGGGCCTTGAACACCGGGGAGCTGTTTTTT. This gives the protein CASRALNTGELFF.

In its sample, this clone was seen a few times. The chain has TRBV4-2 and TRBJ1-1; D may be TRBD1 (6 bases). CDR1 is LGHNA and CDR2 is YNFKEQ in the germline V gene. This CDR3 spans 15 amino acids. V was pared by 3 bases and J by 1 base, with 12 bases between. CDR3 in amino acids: CASSQWRGGNTEAFF. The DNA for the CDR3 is TGTGCCAGCAGCCAGTGGCGAGGGGGGAACACTGAAGCTTTCTTT.

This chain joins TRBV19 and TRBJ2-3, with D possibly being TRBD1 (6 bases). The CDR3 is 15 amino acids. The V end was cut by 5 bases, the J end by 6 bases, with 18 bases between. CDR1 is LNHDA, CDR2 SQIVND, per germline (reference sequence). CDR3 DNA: TGTGCCAGTAGTGGCGGACTGGGGGCGGTGGATACGCAGTATTTT. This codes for CASSGGLGAVDTQYF.

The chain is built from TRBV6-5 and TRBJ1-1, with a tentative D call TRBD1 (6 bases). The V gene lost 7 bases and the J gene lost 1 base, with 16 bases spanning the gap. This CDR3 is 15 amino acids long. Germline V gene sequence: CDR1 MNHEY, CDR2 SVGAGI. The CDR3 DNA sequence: TGTGCCAGCAACACAGAGGGGGGAGAGAACACTGAAGCTTTCTTT. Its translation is CASNTEGGENTEAFF.

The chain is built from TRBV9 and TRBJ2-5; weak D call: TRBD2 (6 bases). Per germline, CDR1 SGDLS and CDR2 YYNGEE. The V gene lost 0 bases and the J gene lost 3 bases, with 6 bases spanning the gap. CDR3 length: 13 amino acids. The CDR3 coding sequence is TGTGCCAGCAGCGTAGCGGGAGAAGAGACCCAGTACTTC. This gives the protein CASSVAGEETQYF.

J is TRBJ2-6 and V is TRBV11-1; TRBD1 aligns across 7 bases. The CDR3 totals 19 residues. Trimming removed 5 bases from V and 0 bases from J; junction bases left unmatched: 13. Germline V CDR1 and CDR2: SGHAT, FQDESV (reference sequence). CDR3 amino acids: CASSHGDREGLSGANVLTF. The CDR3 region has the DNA TGTGCCAGCAGCCATGGCGACAGGGAAGGTCTCTCTGGGGCCAACGTCCTGACTTTC. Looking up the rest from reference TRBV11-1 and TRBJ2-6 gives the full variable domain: EAEVAQSPRYKITEKSQAVAFWCDPISGHATLYWYRQILGQGPELLVQFQDESVVDDSQLPKDRFSAERLKGVDSTLKIQPAELGDSAMYLCASSHGDREGLSGANVLTFGAGSRLTVL.

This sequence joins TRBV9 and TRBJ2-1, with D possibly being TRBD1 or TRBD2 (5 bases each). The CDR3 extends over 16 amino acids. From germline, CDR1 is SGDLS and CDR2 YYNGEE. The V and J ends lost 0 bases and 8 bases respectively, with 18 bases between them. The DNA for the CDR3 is TGTGCCAGCAGCGTAGATCCGGGGCACGGGAACGATGAGCAGTTCTTC. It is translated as CASSVDPGHGNDEQFF. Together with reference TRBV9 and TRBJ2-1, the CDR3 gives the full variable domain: DSGVTQTPKHLITATGQRVTLRCSPRSGDLSVYWYQQSLDQGLQFLIQYYNGEERAKGNILERFSAQQFPDLHSELNLSSLELGDSALYFCASSVDPGHGNDEQFFGPGTRLTVL.

The CDR3 is CASSLPGDYEQYF. The CDR3 DNA reads TGTGCCAGCAGTTTACCGGGGGACTACGAGCAGTACTTC. The chain combines TRBV28 with TRBJ2-7; the D gene is possibly TRBD2 (6 bases). The germline V gene has CDR1 MDHEN and CDR2 SYDVKM. The length of the CDR3 is 13 residues. The V end lost 2 bases, the J end lost 3 bases, and 8 bases lay between the germline ends. The full variable domain, in which reference TRBV28 and TRBJ2-7 provide the parts outside the CDR3, is DVKVTQSSRYLVKRTGEKVFLECVQDMDHENMFWYRQDPGLGLRLIYFSYDVKMKEKGDIPEGYSVSREKKERFSLILESASTNQTSMYLCASSLPGDYEQYFGPGTRLTVT.

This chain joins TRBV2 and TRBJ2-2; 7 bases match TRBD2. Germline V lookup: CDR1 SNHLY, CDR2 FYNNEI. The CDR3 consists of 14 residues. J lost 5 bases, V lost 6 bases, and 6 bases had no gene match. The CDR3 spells CASRERELTGELFF. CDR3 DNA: TGTGCCAGCAGGGAGCGGGAACTAACCGGGGAGCTGTTTTTT.

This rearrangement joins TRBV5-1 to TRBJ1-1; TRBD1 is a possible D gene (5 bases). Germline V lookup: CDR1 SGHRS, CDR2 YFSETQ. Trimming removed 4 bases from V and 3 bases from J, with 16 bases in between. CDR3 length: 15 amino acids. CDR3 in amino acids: CASSNNAAGDTEAFF. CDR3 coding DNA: TGCGCCAGCAGCAACAATGCCGCGGGGGACACTGAAGCTTTCTTT.

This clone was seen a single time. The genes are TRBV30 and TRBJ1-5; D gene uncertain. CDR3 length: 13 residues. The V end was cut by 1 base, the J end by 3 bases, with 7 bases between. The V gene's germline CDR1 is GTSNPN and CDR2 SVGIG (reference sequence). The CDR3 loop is CAWSAGLNQPQHF. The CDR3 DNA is TGTGCCTGGAGTGCTGGACTCAATCAGCCCCAGCATTTT.

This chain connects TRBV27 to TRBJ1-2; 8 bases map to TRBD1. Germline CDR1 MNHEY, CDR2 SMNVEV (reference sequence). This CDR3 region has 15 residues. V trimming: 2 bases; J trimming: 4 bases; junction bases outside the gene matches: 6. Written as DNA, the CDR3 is TGTGCCAGCAGTTTACCGGACAGGGAATGCTATGGCTACACCTTC. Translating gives CASSLPDRECYGYTF.

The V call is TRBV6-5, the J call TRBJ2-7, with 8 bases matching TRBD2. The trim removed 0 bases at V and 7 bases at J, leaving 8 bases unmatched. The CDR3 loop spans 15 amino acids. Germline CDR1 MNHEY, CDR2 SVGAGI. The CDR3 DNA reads TGTGCCAGCAGTTACTCGACGGGAGGGCCGAGAGAGCAGTACTTC. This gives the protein CASSYSTGGPREQYF.

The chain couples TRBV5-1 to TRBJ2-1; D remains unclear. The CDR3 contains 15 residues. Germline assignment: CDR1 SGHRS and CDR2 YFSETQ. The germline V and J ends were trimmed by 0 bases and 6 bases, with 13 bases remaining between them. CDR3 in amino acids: CASSLVGLWANEQFF. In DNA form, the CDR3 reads TGCGCCAGCAGCTTGGTAGGGCTTTGGGCCAATGAGCAGTTCTTC. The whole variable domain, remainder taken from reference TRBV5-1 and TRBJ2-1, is KAGVTQTPRYLIKTRGQQVTLSCSPISGHRSVSWYQQTPGQGLQFLFEYFSETQRNKGNFPGRFSGRQFSNSRSEMNVSTLELGDSALYLCASSLVGLWANEQFFGPGTRLTVL.

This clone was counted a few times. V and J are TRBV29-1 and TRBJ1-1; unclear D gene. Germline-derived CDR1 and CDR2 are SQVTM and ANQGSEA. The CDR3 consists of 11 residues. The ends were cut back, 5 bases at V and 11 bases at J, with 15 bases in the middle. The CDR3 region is CSVMFRQRAFF. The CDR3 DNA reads TGCAGCGTTATGTTTAGGCAACGGGCTTTCTTT. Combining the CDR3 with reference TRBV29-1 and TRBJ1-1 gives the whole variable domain SAVISQKPSRDICQRGTSLTIQCQVDSQVTMMFWYRQQPGQSLTLIATANQGSEATYESGFVIDKFPISRPNLTFSTLTVSNMSPEDSSIYLCSVMFRQRAFFGQGTRLTVV.

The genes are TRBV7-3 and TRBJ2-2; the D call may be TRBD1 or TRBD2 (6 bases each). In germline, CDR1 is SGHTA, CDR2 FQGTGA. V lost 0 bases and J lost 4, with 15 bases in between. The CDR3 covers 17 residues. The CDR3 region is CASSLTSGAGFTGELFF. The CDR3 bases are TGTGCCAGCAGCTTAACTTCGGGGGCCGGATTCACCGGGGAGCTGTTTTTT.